This T cell receptor beta chain was recorded in a study of cytomegalovirus exposure and HLA in healthy donors. General study points: Presence/absence analyses rested on an assumption that sequencing depth was roughly uniform across donors. Earlier results showed most TCR beta V segments being productive about 87% or about 30% of the time.

Details on this clone: The target antigen is unknown.

PCR used 60 Vbeta primers and 13 Jbeta primers. The repertoire was sequenced with immunoSEQ multiplex PCR; TCRdb's copy has only in-frame clones and lacks some. The sample comprises 100,000 to 150,000 clones, around 78% of which are singletons, and approximately 3.8% rests with the top ten. This receptor was taken from a man in his forties in good health and CMV-seronegative. The sequenced sample consisted of PBMCs.

The DNA for the CDR3 is TGTGCCATCAGTGAGAACAGAAATCGTTACGAGCAGTACTTC. This gives the protein CAISENRNRYEQYF. The J gene is TRBJ2-7, the V gene TRBV10-3; D unclear. Deletions cut 2 bases from V and 4 bases from J, with 12 bases between. The V gene's germline CDR1 is ENHRY and CDR2 SYGVKD. This CDR3 is 14 amino acids long.